A selection of T cell receptor beta chains follows, all from one sample in a study of blood T cell repertoires in COVID-19. Repertoires were generated with immunoSEQ multiplex PCR, while TCRdb's copy carries only in-frame clones and drops some. This sample yields 200,000 to 250,000 clones, of which approximately 83% are seen a single time; 3% to 4.5% belongs to the top ten. Sequencing was done on a sample of PBMCs or T cells enriched from blood (not recorded which). Receptors were obtained from a woman in her thirties or forties who had been exposed to COVID-19. Both conserved end residues are part of each CDR3. Fields, in order: V gene, J gene, CDR3 protein.

TRBV11-2	TRBJ2-2	CASSLARNTGELFF
TRBV4-3	TRBJ1-2	CASSPYTNYGYTF
TRBV5-6	TRBJ1-6	CASSPTNDRVKSSPLHF
TRBV4-1	TRBJ2-7	CASSQEALGLNPLYEQYF
TRBV5-1	TRBJ1-5	CASRPEGAPGQPQHF
TRBV10-3	TRBJ1-2	CAISRDRVDGYTF
TRBV7-9	TRBJ1-2	CASNRGDYGYTF
TRBV29-1	TRBJ2-1	CSARQPGQLNNEQFF
TRBV3-1/TRBV3-2	TRBJ1-1	CASSLRQVGDTEAFF
TRBV27	TRBJ1-6	CASGGRENSPLHF
TRBV10-2	TRBJ1-1	CASSESKGRWDTEAFF
TRBV5-4	TRBJ2-1	CASSGGGPSYNEQFF
TRBV6-6	TRBJ1-3	CASKTDRAGNTIYF
TRBV18	TRBJ1-1	CASSVSRENTEAFF
TRBV27	TRBJ1-2	CASSQGAPNYGYTF
TRBV4-3	TRBJ1-4	CASSQGTESEKLFF
TRBV6-8	TRBJ1-2	CASSYHDRVNYGYTF
TRBV12-5	TRBJ2-1	CASGLVRPWGDLYNEQFF
TRBV5-1	TRBJ2-6	CASRVEAESGANVLTF
TRBV7-6	TRBJ1-4	CASSLRGQGEKLFF
TRBV10-3	TRBJ1-3	CAIRTTGSGNTIYF
TRBV21-1	TRBJ1-1	CASTLGMGQGEDTEAFF
TRBV19	TRBJ1-1	CASSYGSLNTEAFF
TRBV5-4	TRBJ1-1	CASSLENRGNTEAFF
TRBV5-1	TRBJ1-2	CATRPPQGNYGYTF
TRBV2	TRBJ1-3	CASSSSSGNTIYF
TRBV4-3	TRBJ2-2	CASSPPAGGRTGELFF
TRBV7-9	TRBJ2-3	CASSPRTRNTDTQYF
TRBV2	TRBJ1-5	CASSPTGTVGPYSNQPQHF
TRBV5-5	TRBJ2-2	CASSIGQGLITGELFF
TRBV18	TRBJ2-3	CASSPAITSGGLVGTDTQYF
TRBV5-1	TRBJ2-1	CASGESGGAIYEQFF
TRBV19	TRBJ1-1	CASSRDRDTTEAFF
TRBV5-4	TRBJ2-3	CASSFRREWATDTQYF
TRBV6-1	TRBJ1-5	CASSEGAPLSNQPQHF
TRBV5-6	TRBJ1-1	CASSLESGYDTEAFF
TRBV24-1	TRBJ2-1	CATSDYQDEQFF
TRBV5-4	TRBJ1-3	CASSLEGHRSSGNTIYF
TRBV7-9	TRBJ2-3	CASSPSSGGADTQYF
TRBV28	TRBJ1-3	CASRQQGSGGNTIYF
TRBV11-2	TRBJ1-5	CASSLAWGENQPQHF
TRBV7-9	TRBJ1-1	CASSQRELEAFF
TRBV6-5	TRBJ2-2	CASRPGMNTGELFF
TRBV5-1	TRBJ2-5	CASSFGGLGVQETQYF
TRBV7-8	TRBJ1-6	CASSIGVLPLNSPLHF
TRBV12-5	TRBJ1-2	CASGLPRDRGYGYTF
TRBV6-2/TRBV6-3	TRBJ1-5	CASSPAGQGPGQPQHF